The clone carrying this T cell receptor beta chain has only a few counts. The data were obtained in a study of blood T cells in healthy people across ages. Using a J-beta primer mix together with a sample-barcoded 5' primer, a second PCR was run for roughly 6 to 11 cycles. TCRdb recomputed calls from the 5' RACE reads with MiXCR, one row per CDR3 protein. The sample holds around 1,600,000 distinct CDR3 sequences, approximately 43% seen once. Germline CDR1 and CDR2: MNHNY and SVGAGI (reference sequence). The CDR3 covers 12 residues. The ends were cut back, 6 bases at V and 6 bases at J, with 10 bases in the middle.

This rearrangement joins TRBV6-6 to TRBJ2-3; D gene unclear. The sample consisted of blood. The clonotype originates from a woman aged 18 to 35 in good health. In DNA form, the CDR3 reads TGTGCCAGCAGCACGGCGTGGGATACGCAGTATTTT. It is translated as CASSTAWDTQYF.